The clone carrying this TCR beta chain has just a few counts. Its antigen is not known. The length of the CDR3 is 14 residues. This sample is drawn from a study of vaccination effects on CD4 cells after COVID-19. Sequencing used immunoSEQ multiplex PCR; TCRdb keeps in-frame clones, though not all of them. The table lists more than 20,000 clones, 69% of them singletons. Viral peptide pool expansion of antigen-specific CD4+ T cells preceded sequencing in the ViraFEST assay. Researchers isolated CD4+ T cells once roughly nine days of culture had elapsed. Their SARS-CoV-2 infection, verified by PCR, occurred between March and December 2020. It was on days 3 and 7 that half the medium was replaced with IL-2 medium.

The TCR originated in a human donor who had a prior SARS-CoV-2 infection. The chain carries TRBV21-1 and TRBJ1-1. TRBV21-1 is a known pseudogene. Material: CD4+ T cells from PBMCs cultured with SARS-CoV-2 spike peptides, obtained before COVID-19 vaccination. The CDR3 nucleotides are TGTGCCAGCAGCAAAATAGGCACAGCGCCACAAGCTTTCTTT. Translation: CASSKIGTAPQAFF.